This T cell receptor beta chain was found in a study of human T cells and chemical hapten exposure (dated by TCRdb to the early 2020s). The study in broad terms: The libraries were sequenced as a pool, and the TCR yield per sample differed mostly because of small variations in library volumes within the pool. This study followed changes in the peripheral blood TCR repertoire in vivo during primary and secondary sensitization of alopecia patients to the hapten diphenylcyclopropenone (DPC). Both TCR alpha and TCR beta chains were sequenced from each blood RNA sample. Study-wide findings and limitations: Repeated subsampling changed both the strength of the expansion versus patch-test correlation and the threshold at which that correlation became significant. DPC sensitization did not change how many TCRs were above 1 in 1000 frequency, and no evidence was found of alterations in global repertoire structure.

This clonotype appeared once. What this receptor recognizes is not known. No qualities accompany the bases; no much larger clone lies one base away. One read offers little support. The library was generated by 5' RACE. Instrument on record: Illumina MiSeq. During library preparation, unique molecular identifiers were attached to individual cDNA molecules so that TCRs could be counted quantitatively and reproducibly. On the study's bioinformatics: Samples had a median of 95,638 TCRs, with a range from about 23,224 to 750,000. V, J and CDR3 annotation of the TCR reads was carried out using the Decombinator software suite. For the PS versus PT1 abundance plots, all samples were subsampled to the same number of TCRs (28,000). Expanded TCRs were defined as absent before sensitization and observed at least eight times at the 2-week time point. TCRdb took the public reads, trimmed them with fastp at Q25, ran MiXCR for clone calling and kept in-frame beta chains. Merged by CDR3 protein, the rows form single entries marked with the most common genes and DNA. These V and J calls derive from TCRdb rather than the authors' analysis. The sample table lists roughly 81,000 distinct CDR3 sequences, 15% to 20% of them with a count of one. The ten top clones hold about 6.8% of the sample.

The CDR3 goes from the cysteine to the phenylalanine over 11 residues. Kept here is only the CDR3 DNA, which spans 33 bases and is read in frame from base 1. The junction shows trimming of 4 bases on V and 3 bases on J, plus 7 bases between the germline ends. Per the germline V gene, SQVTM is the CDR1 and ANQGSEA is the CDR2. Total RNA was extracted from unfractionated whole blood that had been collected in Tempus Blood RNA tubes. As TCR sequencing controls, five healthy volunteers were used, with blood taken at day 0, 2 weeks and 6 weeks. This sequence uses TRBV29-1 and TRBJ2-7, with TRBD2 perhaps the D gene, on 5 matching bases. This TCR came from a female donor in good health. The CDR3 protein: CSVGESYEQYF. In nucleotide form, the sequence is TGCAGCGTTGGGGAGAGCTACGAGCAGTACTTC.